Presented here are 21 T cell receptor beta chains from one specimen sequenced in a study of blood T cell repertoires in COVID-19. Data came from immunoSEQ multiplex PCR; TCRdb stores just in-frame clones and leaves some out. The profile shows roughly 100,000 clones, about 80% of them singletons. Input material: peripheral blood. The receptors were gathered from a man between 60 and 75 years old with acute or convalescent COVID-19.

The chain recombines TRBV30 with TRBJ1-6; D possibly corresponds to TRBD1 (6 bases). The length of the CDR3 is 15 residues. V was clipped by 3 bases and J by 6 bases, with 15 bases between them. Germline V CDR1 and CDR2: GTSNPN, SVGIG (reference sequence). CDR3: CAWSRVRGGNSPLHF. The CDR3, as DNA: TGTGCCTGGAGCAGGGTTCGAGGGGGTAATTCACCCCTCCACTTT.

V is TRBV28 and J is TRBJ2-1, with 8 bases identical to TRBD2. The CDR3 length is 15 residues. Germline trimming cut 2 bases from V and 6 bases from J; bases unmatched to any gene: 6. Germline loops: CDR1 MDHEN, CDR2 SYDVKM. The CDR3 spells CASSLSGGPSNEQFF. The CDR3 DNA is TGTGCCAGCAGTTTAAGCGGGGGACCTTCCAATGAGCAGTTCTTC.

This rearrangement joins TRBV7-6 to TRBJ1-3, with TRBD1 as a possible D gene (5 bases). The CDR3 consists of 16 residues. CDR1 SGHVS and CDR2 FNYEAQ come from the germline V gene. V lost 0 bases and J lost 4, with 13 bases in between. CDR3 protein: CASSLAGIGGGNTIYF. CDR3 DNA sequence: TGTGCCAGCAGCTTAGCGGGGATCGGGGGAGGAAACACCATATATTTT.

V is TRBV5-1 and J is TRBJ1-1; D is uncertain. V was trimmed by 4 bases and J by 0 bases, leaving 10 bases between them. In germline, CDR1 is SGHRS, CDR2 YFSETQ. The CDR3 is made up of 14 amino acids. As DNA, the CDR3 is TGCGCCAGCAGCGCAAACAGTGTGAACACTGAAGCTTTCTTT. It codes for CASSANSVNTEAFF. The full variable domain, completed using reference TRBV5-1 and TRBJ1-1, is KAGVTQTPRYLIKTRGQQVTLSCSPISGHRSVSWYQQTPGQGLQFLFEYFSETQRNKGNFPGRFSGRQFSNSRSEMNVSTLELGDSALYLCASSANSVNTEAFFGQGTRLTVV.

This chain uses TRBV18 with TRBJ1-2, with D maybe TRBD1 (6 bases). This CDR3 contains 15 residues. V was clipped by 0 bases and J by 4 bases, with 12 bases between them. Germline CDR1 is KGHSH and CDR2 is LQKENI. The CDR3 coding sequence is TGTGCCAGCTCACCACCGGGGGGGGCGAGCTATGGCTACACCTTC. Amino acid sequence: CASSPPGGASYGYTF.

The genes are TRBV27 and TRBJ2-2; D is ambiguous. The CDR3 covers 14 residues. Germline assignment: CDR1 MNHEY and CDR2 SMNVEV (reference sequence). V lost 3 bases, J lost 6 bases, and 11 bases lay in between. The CDR3, as DNA: TGTGCCAGCAGTTTTTTAACTGCTGCCGGGGAGCTGTTTTTT. Translated, it gives CASSFLTAAGELFF.

Here the CDR3 DNA reads TGTGCCAGCAGCGTTGACAGGGGACACTACAATGAGCAGTTCTTC. This encodes CASSVDRGHYNEQFF. This chain uses TRBV2 with TRBJ2-1; TRBD1 agrees at 8 bases. The trim removed 6 bases at V and 3 bases at J, leaving 7 bases unmatched. Germline values: CDR1 SNHLY, CDR2 FYNNEI. CDR3 size: 15 residues.

The rearrangement uses TRBV7-7 and TRBJ1-3; 7 bases are a match to TRBD1. J was trimmed by 4 bases and V by 10 bases; bases with no gene match: 7. CDR1 and CDR2 from the germline V gene are SSHAT and FNYEAQ (reference sequence). This CDR3 comprises 13 residues. CDR3 in amino acids: CAIWDRRGNTIYF. In nucleotides, the CDR3 is TGTGCCATTTGGGACAGACGAGGAAACACCATATATTTT.

V and J are TRBV12-3 or TRBV12-4 and TRBJ2-5; D is undetermined. The germline V and J ends were trimmed by 7 bases and 5 bases, with 11 bases remaining between them. The CDR3 consists of 12 residues. DNA for the CDR3: TGTGCCAGCAAGAGTGAGTCTGAGACCCAGTACTTC. This translates into CASKSESETQYF.

The chain is built from TRBV18 and TRBJ1-4; D perhaps matches TRBD1 (6 bases). This CDR3 spans 16 amino acids. V was pared by 4 bases and J by 3 bases, with 15 bases between. Germline-derived CDR1 and CDR2 are KGHSH and LQKENI. CDR3 coding DNA: TGTGCCAGCTCACGTTCGAGGGGGAAAGCTAATGAAAAACTGTTTTTT. It yields the protein CASSRSRGKANEKLFF.

The chain links TRBV19 to TRBJ1-1; D ambiguous. Germline values: CDR1 LNHDA, CDR2 SQIVND (reference sequence). CDR3 size: 12 residues. V was clipped by 7 bases and J by 0 bases, with 6 bases between them. This chain's CDR3 is CASNQLNTEAFF. The CDR3, as DNA: TGTGCCAGTAATCAGTTGAACACTGAAGCTTTCTTT.

J is TRBJ2-1 and V is TRBV5-6; 7 nucleotides line up with TRBD2. There are 18 residues in the CDR3. With V trimmed by 2 bases and J by 7 bases, 18 bases remained unmatched. Germline V gene lookup returns CDR1 SGHDT and CDR2 YYEEEE. The CDR3: CASSLGRVRGRVLNEQFF. CDR3 coding DNA: TGTGCCAGCAGCTTAGGTCGTGTGCGCGGGAGAGTTTTGAATGAGCAGTTCTTC. The whole variable domain, filled in from reference TRBV5-6 and TRBJ2-1, reads DAGVTQSPTHLIKTRGQQVTLRCSPKSGHDTVSWYQQALGQGPQFIFQYYEEEERQRGNFPDRFSGHQFPNYSSELNVNALLLGDSALYLCASSLGRVRGRVLNEQFFGPGTRLTVL.

The chain is built from TRBV4-3 and TRBJ1-2; TRBD1 aligns across 7 bases. The V gene end was trimmed by 4 bases and the J gene end by 4 bases; junction bases not matched to a gene: 3. This CDR3 contains 13 residues. Germline V CDR1 and CDR2: LGHNA, YSLEER. The CDR3 DNA reads as TGCGCCAGCAGCCCGTGGGACAGCTATGGCTACACCTTC. Its protein is CASSPWDSYGYTF.

The CDR3 DNA reads as TGCAGCGGACGGGACACCTCCTACGAGCAGTACTTC. It codes for CSGRDTSYEQYF. The chain uses TRBV29-1 and TRBJ2-7; weak D call: TRBD1 (6 bases). Per germline, CDR1 SQVTM and CDR2 ANQGSEA. The CDR3 has 12 amino acids. Trimming pared 7 bases from V and 0 bases from J, leaving 10 bases between.

The chain joins TRBV9 to TRBJ1-2, with D perhaps TRBD1 (5 bases). The ends were cut back, 2 bases at V and 1 base at J, with 12 bases in the middle. This CDR3 has 15 residues. The germline V gene has CDR1 SGDLS and CDR2 YYNGEE. The CDR3 DNA sequence: TGTGCCAGCAGCGTGGGAGGGGTGGGTAACTATGGCTACACCTTC. Protein product: CASSVGGVGNYGYTF. Full variable domain (missing parts from reference TRBV9 and TRBJ1-2): DSGVTQTPKHLITATGQRVTLRCSPRSGDLSVYWYQQSLDQGLQFLIQYYNGEERAKGNILERFSAQQFPDLHSELNLSSLELGDSALYFCASSVGGVGNYGYTFGSGTRLTVV.

This chain links TRBV6-6 with TRBJ1-4, with D tentatively TRBD1 (5 bases). Germline values: CDR1 MNHNY, CDR2 SVGAGI (reference sequence). Deletions cut 5 bases from V and 2 bases from J, with 15 bases between. The CDR3 is 16 amino acids. CDR3 nucleotides: TGTGCCAGCAGTCGACTCGACAGCGGGACTAATGAAAAACTGTTTTTT. It translates to CASSRLDSGTNEKLFF.

This clone has only one observation. The rearrangement links TRBV9 to TRBJ2-3; TRBD1 matches 9 bases. In germline, CDR1 is SGDLS, CDR2 YYNGEE. The trim removed 0 bases at V and 4 bases at J, leaving 3 bases unmatched. The CDR3 runs 15 residues. The CDR3: CASSVGTGVADTQYF. The CDR3 DNA reads as TGTGCCAGCAGCGTAGGGACAGGGGTTGCAGATACGCAGTATTTT.

This clone has only a few counts. The chain carries TRBV19 and TRBJ2-1, with 9 bases aligning to TRBD2. CDR3 length: 15 amino acids. J was trimmed by 6 bases and V by 3 bases; bases with no gene match: 6. Germline V lookup: CDR1 LNHDA, CDR2 SQIVND (reference sequence). CDR3 nucleotides: TGTGCCAGTAGTATGCTAGCGGGACGCGTCAATGAGCAGTTCTTC. Amino acids: CASSMLAGRVNEQFF.

J is TRBJ2-1 and V is TRBV18, with 8 nucleotides matching TRBD2. CDR3 length: 18 residues. The V gene's germline CDR1 is KGHSH and CDR2 LQKENI. J lost 3 bases, V lost 3 bases, and 13 bases had no gene match. Here the CDR3 DNA reads TGTGCCAGCTCACCTATCAACCTAGTAGCGGGATACTACAATGAGCAGTTCTTC. Its translation is CASSPINLVAGYYNEQFF.

This clone appeared a few times. This sequence joins TRBV3-1 (or the pseudogene TRBV3-2) and TRBJ1-3; D is possibly TRBD1 (6 bases). This CDR3 spans 14 amino acids. Trimming stripped 3 bases from V and 0 bases from J, with 6 bases between. Looked up from germline, CDR1 is LGHDT and CDR2 is YNNKEL (reference sequence). The CDR3: CASSQGHSGNTIYF. CDR3 sequence (DNA): TGTGCCAGCAGCCAGGGACACTCTGGAAACACCATATATTTT.

The gene calls are TRBV6-5 and TRBJ1-6, with 8 bases fitting TRBD1. Germline V CDR1 and CDR2: MNHEY, SVGAGI. With 5 bases clipped from V and 7 bases from J, the junction kept 7 bases outside the gene matches. The CDR3 length is 15 residues. The CDR3 is CASSTRQGRNSPLHF. In DNA, the CDR3 is TGTGCCAGCAGTACCCGACAGGGGCGCAATTCACCCCTCCACTTT.